This entry concerns a single T cell receptor (beta chain). The PCR employed 60 Vbeta primers together with 13 Jbeta primers. The data were produced by immunoSEQ multiplex PCR, yet TCRdb's version contains in-frame clones alone and is incomplete. Its listing shows fewer than 100,000 clones. The sample comes from a study of cytomegalovirus exposure and HLA in healthy donors. CDR1 is KGHSH and CDR2 is LQKENI in the germline V gene. The CDR3 loop spans 14 amino acids. V trimming: 6 bases; J trimming: 1 base; junction bases outside the gene matches: 2. The clonotype was recovered from an older woman in good health and CMV-seronegative. This chain connects TRBV18 to TRBJ2-2, with 7 bases that match TRBD2. The sequenced sample consisted of PBMCs. The DNA for the CDR3 is TGTGCCAGCTCCCTAGCGGAGAACACCGGGGAGCTGTTTTTT. Its protein is CASSLAENTGELFF.